The following is a T cell receptor (beta chain) sequence with its context. Looked up from germline, CDR1 is ENHRY and CDR2 is SYGVKD. V trimming: 4 bases; J trimming: 7 bases; junction bases outside the gene matches: 8. This CDR3 is 14 amino acids long. Some clones are missing from TCRdb's copy, which holds only in-frame ones; the method was immunoSEQ multiplex PCR. Of 60,000 to 85,000 clones in the sample, roughly 80% are singletons; the top ten hold approximately 6.3%. This sample was taken from a study of OX40 agonist ivuxolimab in advanced cancers. The material sequenced was CD4+ or CD8+ T cells sorted from blood, taken in a trial of the OX40 agonist ivuxolimab. This rearrangement joins TRBV10-3 to TRBJ2-7; 9 nucleotides align to TRBD1. The sequence was collected from an adult with an advanced solid tumor such as melanoma, head and neck, liver or kidney cancer. The chain's CDR3 is CAISGDRDLGEQYF. In DNA form, the CDR3 reads TGTGCCATCAGTGGGGACAGGGACCTAGGGGAGCAGTACTTC.